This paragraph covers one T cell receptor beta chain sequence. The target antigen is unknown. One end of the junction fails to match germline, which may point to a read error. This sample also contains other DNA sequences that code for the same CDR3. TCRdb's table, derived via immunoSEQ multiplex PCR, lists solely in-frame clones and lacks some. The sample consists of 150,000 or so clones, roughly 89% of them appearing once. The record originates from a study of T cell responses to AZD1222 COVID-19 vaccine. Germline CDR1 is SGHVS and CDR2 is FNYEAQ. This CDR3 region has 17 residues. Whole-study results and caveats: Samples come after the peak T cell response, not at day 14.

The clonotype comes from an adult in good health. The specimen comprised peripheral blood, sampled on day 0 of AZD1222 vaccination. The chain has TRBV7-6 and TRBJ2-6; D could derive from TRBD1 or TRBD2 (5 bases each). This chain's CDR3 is CASSLARAASGANVLTF. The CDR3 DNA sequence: TGTGCCAGCAGCTTAGCGAGGGCAGCCTCTGGGGCCAACGTCCTGACTTTT.